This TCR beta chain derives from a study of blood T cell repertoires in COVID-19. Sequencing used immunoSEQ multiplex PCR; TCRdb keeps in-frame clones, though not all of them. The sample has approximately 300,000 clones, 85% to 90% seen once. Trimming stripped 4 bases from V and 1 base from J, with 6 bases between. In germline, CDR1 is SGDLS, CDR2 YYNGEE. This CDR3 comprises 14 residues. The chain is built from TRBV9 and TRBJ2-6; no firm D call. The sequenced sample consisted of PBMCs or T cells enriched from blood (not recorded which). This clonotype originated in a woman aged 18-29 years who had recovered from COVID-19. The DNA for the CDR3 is TGTGCCAGCAGCCACAATTCTGGGGCCAACGTCCTGACTTTC. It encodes CASSHNSGANVLTF. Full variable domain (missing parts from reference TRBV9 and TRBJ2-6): DSGVTQTPKHLITATGQRVTLRCSPRSGDLSVYWYQQSLDQGLQFLIQYYNGEERAKGNILERFSAQQFPDLHSELNLSSLELGDSALYFCASSHNSGANVLTFGAGSRLTVL.